This T cell receptor (beta chain) was recovered during a study of blood T cell repertoires in COVID-19. Enrollment of patients from Seattle took place during active infection, with longitudinal follow-up. In the original workflow: Nucleated cell number was recorded as an estimate derived from reference gene primer amplification. Produced via immunoSEQ multiplex PCR; TCRdb's table is partial and in-frame only. D and trimming were read from the DNA, whereas the V and J calls and clone size are those reported in that table. The table has approximately 47,000 clones, more than 75% seen once. The specimen sequenced was peripheral blood. The source is a woman older than 75 with COVID-19, enrolled during active disease.

The CDR3, as DNA: TGTGCCAGCAGCTTTTTTTCTAGGACAGTGTGGGCCGGTGGCTACACCTTC. It is translated as CASSFFSRTVWAGGYTF. This chain links TRBV7-9 with TRBJ1-2; possible D gene TRBD1, 6 bases. The CDR3 has 17 residues. Germline V gives CDR1 SEHNR, CDR2 FQNEAQ (reference sequence). V lost 3 bases and J 7 bases, leaving 24 bases between the germline ends.